Listed below are T cell receptor beta chains from one sample, sequenced in a study of blood T cells in healthy people across ages. TCRdb fed the 5' RACE reads into MiXCR, producing one record per CDR3 protein. The data hold about a million distinct CDR3 sequences, with roughly 51% observed a single time. The source material was blood. Receptor source: a woman aged 60-75 years in good health. Each CDR3 is given with its conserved first and last residue. D genes are given only for firm matches. Only some rows state a clone size, as once, few, many or a class for expanded clones.

J	size	D	V	CDR3	DNA
TRBJ2-7	-	TRBD2	TRBV27	CAIAAGTSPYEQYF	TGTGCCATTGCCGCCGGGACTAGTCCGTACGAGCAGTACTTC
TRBJ2-3	few	-	TRBV4-1	CASSQDTRGSTDTQYF	TGCGCCAGCAGCCAAGACACCAGGGGCAGCACAGATACGCAGTATTTT
TRBJ2-3	-	-	TRBV7-3	CASSFTGLATDTQYF	TGTGCCAGCAGCTTTACGGGACTTGCGACAGACACGCAGTATTTT
TRBJ2-7	few	-	TRBV6-2/TRBV6-3	CASSYPIPRDTYYEQYF	TGTGCCAGCAGTTATCCAATACCCCGGGACACTTACTACGAGCAGTACTTC
TRBJ2-7	-	TRBD2	TRBV12-3/TRBV12-4	CANSLTASGMNKRQYF	TGTGCCAACAGTTTGACGGCTAGCGGGATGAATAAGCGGCAGTACTTC
TRBJ2-7	-	TRBD2	TRBV12-3/TRBV12-4	CASRHGLAGDEQYF	TGTGCCAGCAGGCACGGACTAGCGGGAGACGAGCAGTACTTC
TRBJ2-7	-	TRBD2	TRBV4-1	CANSQETSGSGYEQYF	TGCGCCAACAGCCAAGAGACTAGCGGGAGTGGCTACGAGCAGTACTTC
TRBJ2-1	-	TRBD2	TRBV6-2/TRBV6-3	CASSGGGRALGYNEQFF	TGTGCCAGCAGCGGTGGAGGGAGGGCCTTGGGCTACAATGAGCAGTTCTTC
TRBJ1-5	few	-	TRBV6-5	CASSYSASVQPQHF	TGTGCCAGCAGTTACTCGGCTTCGGTCCAGCCCCAGCATTTT
TRBJ2-7	-	TRBD2	TRBV28	CASSLRGTSGSRSRYEQYF	TGTGCCAGCAGTTTAAGGGGGACTAGCGGGAGCCGGAGTAGGTACGAGCAGTACTTC
TRBJ2-4	-	TRBD1	TRBV4-2	CASSSRTGPNIQYF	TGTGCCAGCAGCTCCCGGACAGGCCCAAACATTCAGTACTTC
TRBJ2-2	few	-	TRBV7-3	CASSLTHTRVPGELFF	TGTGCCAGCAGCTTAACCCACACCAGGGTGCCCGGGGAGCTGTTTTTT
TRBJ1-2	-	TRBD1	TRBV20-1	CSVPRTGFNYGYTF	TGCAGTGTCCCCAGGACAGGGTTTAACTATGGCTACACCTTC
TRBJ1-2	-	-	TRBV12-3/TRBV12-4	CASSFRGANYGYTF	TGTGCCAGCAGCTTCCGGGGAGCCAACTATGGCTACACCTTC
TRBJ2-4	few	-	TRBV5-7	CASSFPRQRGIQYF	TGTGCCAGCAGCTTTCCTAGACAAAGGGGCATTCAGTACTTC
TRBJ2-1	once	-	TRBV6-5	CASTRFSAVSYNEQFF	TGTGCCAGCACCCGATTTAGCGCGGTCTCCTACAATGAGCAGTTCTTC
TRBJ2-7	-	TRBD2	TRBV2	CASRQAGVSYEQYF	TGTGCCAGCAGGCAAGCGGGGGTCTCCTACGAGCAGTACTTC
TRBJ2-3	-	TRBD2	TRBV29-1	CSVEDMGGYTDTQYF	TGCAGCGTTGAAGACATGGGGGGGTACACAGATACGCAGTATTTT
TRBJ1-5	-	TRBD1	TRBV10-2	CASSEAAGGGNQPQHF	TGCGCCAGCAGTGAAGCCGCAGGGGGCGGCAATCAGCCCCAGCATTTT
TRBJ2-7	many	-	TRBV12-3/TRBV12-4	CASSLTRSYEQYF	TGTGCCAGCAGTCTTACGCGGTCCTACGAGCAGTACTTC
TRBJ2-5	-	TRBD2	TRBV20-1	CSAVAGGWETQYF	TGCAGTGCCGTCGCGGGAGGTTGGGAGACCCAGTACTTC
TRBJ2-7	-	TRBD1	TRBV28	CASNDRGAYEQYF	TGTGCCAGCAACGACAGGGGAGCCTACGAGCAGTACTTC
TRBJ2-7	-	-	TRBV7-6	CASGASGVSSYEQYF	TGTGCCAGCGGGGCGTCGGGGGTGAGCTCCTACGAGCAGTACTTC
TRBJ2-3	-	-	TRBV7-9	CASSKRGARTDTQYF	TGTGCCAGCAGCAAACGAGGGGCCCGCACAGATACGCAGTATTTT
TRBJ2-7	-	TRBD1	TRBV10-3	CAISPGPGTGYSYEQYF	TGTGCCATCAGTCCTGGTCCCGGGACAGGGTACTCCTACGAGCAGTACTTC
TRBJ2-3	-	-	TRBV20-1	CSARDSYGERPPDTQYF	TGCAGTGCTAGAGATTCGTACGGGGAGCGGCCCCCAGATACGCAGTATTTT
TRBJ2-7	few	-	TRBV7-6	CASSSFRDNNYEQYF	TGTGCCAGCAGCTCCTTCCGGGACAACAACTACGAGCAGTACTTC
TRBJ2-7	-	TRBD1	TRBV29-1	CSATGTANYEQYF	TGCAGCGCTACCGGGACAGCCAACTACGAGCAGTACTTC
TRBJ2-7	once	-	TRBV12-3/TRBV12-4	CASSSLSSSYNEQYF	TGTGCCAGCAGTTCACTATCGAGCTCCTACAATGAGCAGTACTTC
TRBJ1-2	-	-	TRBV6-6	CASSRRGNYGYTF	TGTGCCAGCAGCCGCCGGGGCAACTATGGCTACACCTTC
TRBJ2-1	few	TRBD2	TRBV5-1	CASSRTSGRYNVEQFF	TGCGCCAGCAGCCGAACTAGCGGGAGATACAATGTTGAGCAGTTCTTC
TRBJ2-5	-	TRBD2	TRBV3-1	CASSQEIPPGLAGGLETQYF	TGTGCCAGCAGCCAAGAAATACCTCCGGGACTAGCGGGAGGGCTAGAGACCCAGTACTTC
TRBJ2-1	-	-	TRBV7-3	CASSPQLHNEQFF	TGTGCCAGCAGCCCGCAACTTCACAATGAGCAGTTCTTC
TRBJ2-6	-	TRBD1	TRBV29-1	CSVTSRQGGIPGANVLTF	TGCAGCGTTACCTCCCGACAGGGTGGTATCCCTGGGGCCAACGTCCTGACTTTC
TRBJ2-4	few	TRBD2	TRBV20-1	CSARRPPRGTSGILAKNIQYF	TGCAGTGCTAGAAGACCACCACGGGGGACTAGCGGGATTTTAGCCAAAAACATTCAGTACTTC
TRBJ2-7	-	-	TRBV5-6	CASSYGTHSYEQYF	TGTGCCAGCAGCTACGGGACTCATTCCTACGAGCAGTACTTC
TRBJ1-6	few	-	TRBV20-1	CSARDSAGHSPLHF	TGCAGTGCTAGAGATTCAGCGGGGCATTCACCCCTCCACTTT
TRBJ2-7	-	TRBD2	TRBV27	CAGSSRTRLYEQYF	TGTGCCGGCAGTTCTCGGACTAGACTTTACGAGCAGTACTTC
TRBJ2-4	few	-	TRBV6-2/TRBV6-3	CASGPTLAKNIQYF	TGTGCCAGTGGACCGACCTTAGCCAAAAACATTCAGTACTTC
TRBJ2-3	-	-	TRBV3-1	CASSRLGGTQYF	TGTGCCAGCAGCCGACTAGGGGGTACGCAGTATTTT
TRBJ2-3	-	-	TRBV5-6	CASSPRIVASWDKRTDTQYF	TGTGCCAGCAGCCCCCGTATTGTGGCTAGCTGGGACAAACGCACAGATACGCAGTATTTT
TRBJ2-1	-	TRBD2	TRBV4-1	CASSQGTSGLQQFF	TGCGCCAGCAGCCAAGGGACTAGCGGGCTCCAGCAGTTCTTC
TRBJ2-7	-	TRBD1	TRBV7-9	CASSLGSGTAYEQYF	TGTGCCAGCAGCTTAGGGTCCGGGACAGCCTACGAGCAGTACTTC